This T cell receptor (beta chain) was recorded in a study of cytomegalovirus exposure and HLA in healthy donors. Study-level findings and limits: There was a cluster of highly shared sequence variants that was likely a sequencing artifact. Overall, about 160 TCR beta chains were annotated as cytomegalovirus-associated.

CDR3 size: 12 residues. Deletions cut 2 bases from V and 4 bases from J, with 6 bases between. Germline V gene data show CDR1 as SGHNT and CDR2 as YYREEE (reference sequence). On this clone itself: The antigen is undetermined.

The primer mix had 60 Vbeta and 13 Jbeta primers. Per the original data handling: A later analysis tallied approximately 80 million unique TCR beta chains, 10 million to 12 million of them shared. Data came from immunoSEQ multiplex PCR; TCRdb stores just in-frame clones and leaves some out. V and J calls plus clone size are reproduced from that table; the DNA served to infer D and trimming. Here the sample spans about 170,000 clones, roughly 83% being singletons. This sequence was found in a boy aged 2-15 years in good health and CMV-seronegative. The chain recombines TRBV5-4 with TRBJ1-2; D gene uncertain. The sample comprised PBMCs. The DNA for the CDR3 is TGTGCCAGCAGCTTTTCGGGCTATGGCTACACCTTC. Its protein is CASSFSGYGYTF. Complete variable domain (other parts from reference TRBV5-4 and TRBJ1-2): ETGVTQSPTHLIKTRGQQVTLRCSSQSGHNTVSWYQQALGQGPQFIFQYYREEENGRGNFPPRFSGLQFPNYSSELNVNALELDDSALYLCASSFSGYGYTFGSGTRLTVV.